Listed below are T cell receptor beta chains from one sample, sequenced in a study of T cell responses to AZD1222 COVID-19 vaccine. Assay: immunoSEQ multiplex PCR; the TCRdb copy retains only in-frame clones and omits some. The sample comprises 100,000 to 120,000 clones, approximately 94% of which are singletons, and 2.9% rests with the top ten. This specimen was peripheral blood, taken 28 days after the second AZD1222 dose. The receptors were gathered from an adult who received the AZD1222 COVID-19 vaccine. Both conserved end residues are part of each CDR3. Each record gives: clone size, D gene, J gene, V gene, CDR3 DNA, CDR3 protein. The D gene is left open where the match is weak. Clone size, where shown, is once, few, many, or a class for clones that have expanded.

abundance: .
d_gene: .
j_gene: TRBJ2-1
v_gene: TRBV9
CDR3nt: TGTGCCAGCAGCGCTCTCCTCACGGGGTACAATGAGCAGTTCTTC
CDR3aa: CASSALLTGYNEQFF

abundance: .
d_gene: .
j_gene: TRBJ1-1
v_gene: TRBV5-5
CDR3nt: TGTGCCAGCAGCTTGGATGGGTTGGGAGCTTTCTTT
CDR3aa: CASSLDGLGAFF

abundance: once
d_gene: .
j_gene: TRBJ1-5
v_gene: TRBV6-5
CDR3nt: TGTGCCAGCAGTTACGAGGGGAGCCAGCCCCAGCATTTT
CDR3aa: CASSYEGSQPQHF

abundance: .
d_gene: TRBD1
j_gene: TRBJ1-6
v_gene: TRBV28
CDR3nt: TGTGCCAGCGTTAAAAGCACGGGACAGGCCAATTCACCCCTCCACTTT
CDR3aa: CASVKSTGQANSPLHF

abundance: once
d_gene: .
j_gene: TRBJ2-1
v_gene: TRBV19
CDR3nt: TGTGCCAGTCTAGCGCCTTCCTACAATGAGCAGTTCTTC
CDR3aa: CASLAPSYNEQFF

abundance: .
d_gene: .
j_gene: TRBJ1-4
v_gene: TRBV7-8
CDR3nt: TGTGCCAGCAGCTTAAGTAGGCAGAATGAAAAACTGTTTTTT
CDR3aa: CASSLSRQNEKLFF

abundance: .
d_gene: .
j_gene: TRBJ1-1
v_gene: TRBV19
CDR3nt: TGTGCCAGTAGTAAAGGGGCAGGGTTTTATAGCACTGAAGCTTTCTTT
CDR3aa: CASSKGAGFYSTEAFF

abundance: .
d_gene: .
j_gene: TRBJ1-2
v_gene: TRBV6-1
CDR3nt: TGTGCCAGCAGTGAGGTTGGGAATGTGGGAATCTATGGCTACACCTTC
CDR3aa: CASSEVGNVGIYGYTF

abundance: .
d_gene: .
j_gene: TRBJ2-3
v_gene: TRBV9
CDR3nt: TGTGCCAGCAGCCCAACGAGGAGGGCCCGATTAGATACGCAGTATTTT
CDR3aa: CASSPTRRARLDTQYF

abundance: .
d_gene: .
j_gene: TRBJ2-4
v_gene: TRBV7-2
CDR3nt: TGTGCCAGCAGCCAGACCGGGAATGCCAAAAACATTCAGTACTTC
CDR3aa: CASSQTGNAKNIQYF

abundance: once
d_gene: TRBD1
j_gene: TRBJ1-2
v_gene: TRBV10-1
CDR3nt: TGCGCCAGCAGCCACGGACAGGACGGAGGCTACACCTTC
CDR3aa: CASSHGQDGGYTF

abundance: .
d_gene: TRBD1
j_gene: TRBJ1-2
v_gene: TRBV9
CDR3nt: TGTGCCAGCAGGGCCGGGACAGGGCACTATGGCTACACCTTC
CDR3aa: CASRAGTGHYGYTF

abundance: .
d_gene: .
j_gene: TRBJ2-7
v_gene: TRBV6-4
CDR3nt: TGTGCCAGCAGTGACTGGGCAGGGAGAGAGCAGTACTTC
CDR3aa: CASSDWAGREQYF

abundance: .
d_gene: TRBD1
j_gene: TRBJ1-5
v_gene: TRBV5-8
CDR3nt: TGTGCCAGCAGCTCCGGGCGGGACAGTAATCAGCCCCAGCATTTT
CDR3aa: CASSSGRDSNQPQHF

abundance: .
d_gene: TRBD1
j_gene: TRBJ1-1
v_gene: TRBV6-5
CDR3nt: TGTGCCAGCACCCTGGACAGGGCGAACACTGAAGCTTTCTTT
CDR3aa: CASTLDRANTEAFF